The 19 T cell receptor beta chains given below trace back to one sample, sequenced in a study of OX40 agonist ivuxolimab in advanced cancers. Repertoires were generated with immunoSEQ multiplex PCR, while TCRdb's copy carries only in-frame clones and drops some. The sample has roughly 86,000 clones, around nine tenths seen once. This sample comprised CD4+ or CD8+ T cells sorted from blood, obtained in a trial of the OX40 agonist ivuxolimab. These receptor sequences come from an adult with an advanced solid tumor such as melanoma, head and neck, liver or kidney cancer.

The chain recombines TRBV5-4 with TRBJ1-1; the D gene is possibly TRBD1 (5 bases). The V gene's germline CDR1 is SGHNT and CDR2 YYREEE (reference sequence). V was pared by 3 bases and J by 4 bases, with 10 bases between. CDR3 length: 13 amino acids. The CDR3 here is CASSSGVLTEAFF. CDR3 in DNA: TGTGCCAGCAGCTCGGGGGTTCTCACTGAAGCTTTCTTT.

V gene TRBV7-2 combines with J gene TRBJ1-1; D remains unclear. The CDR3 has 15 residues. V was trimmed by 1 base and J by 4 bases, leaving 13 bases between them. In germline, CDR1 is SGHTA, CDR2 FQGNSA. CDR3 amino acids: CASSLVTGGSTEAFF. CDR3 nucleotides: TGTGCCAGCAGCTTAGTCACGGGTGGGAGCACTGAAGCTTTCTTT.

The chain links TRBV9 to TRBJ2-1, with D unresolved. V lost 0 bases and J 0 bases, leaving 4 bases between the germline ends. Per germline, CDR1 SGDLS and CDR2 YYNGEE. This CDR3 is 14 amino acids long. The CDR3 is CASSVEASYNEQFF. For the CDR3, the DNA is TGTGCCAGCAGCGTAGAAGCCTCCTACAATGAGCAGTTCTTC.

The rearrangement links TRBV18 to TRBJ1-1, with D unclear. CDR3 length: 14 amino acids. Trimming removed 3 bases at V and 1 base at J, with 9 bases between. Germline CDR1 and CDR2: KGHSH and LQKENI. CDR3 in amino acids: CASSPGIGNTEAFF. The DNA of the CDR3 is TGTGCCAGCTCACCGGGCATAGGGAACACTGAAGCTTTCTTT.

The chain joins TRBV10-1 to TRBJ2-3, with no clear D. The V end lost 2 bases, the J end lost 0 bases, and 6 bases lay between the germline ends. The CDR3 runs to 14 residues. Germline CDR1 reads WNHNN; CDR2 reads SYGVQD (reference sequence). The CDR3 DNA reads TGCGCCAGCAGTGAGGGTCACAGCACAGATACGCAGTATTTT. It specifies CASSEGHSTDTQYF.

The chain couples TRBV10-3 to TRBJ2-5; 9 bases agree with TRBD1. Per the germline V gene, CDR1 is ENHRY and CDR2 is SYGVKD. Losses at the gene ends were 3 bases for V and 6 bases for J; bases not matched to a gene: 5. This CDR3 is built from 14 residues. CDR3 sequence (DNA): TGTGCCATCAGTGAAGGGACAGGGAGTCAGACCCAGTACTTC. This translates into CAISEGTGSQTQYF.

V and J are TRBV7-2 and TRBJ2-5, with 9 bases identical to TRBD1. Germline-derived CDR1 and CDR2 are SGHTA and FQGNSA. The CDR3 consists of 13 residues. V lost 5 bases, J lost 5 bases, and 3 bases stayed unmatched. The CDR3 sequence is CASSRDRAETQYF. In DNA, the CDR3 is TGTGCCAGCAGCCGGGACAGGGCGGAGACCCAGTACTTC.

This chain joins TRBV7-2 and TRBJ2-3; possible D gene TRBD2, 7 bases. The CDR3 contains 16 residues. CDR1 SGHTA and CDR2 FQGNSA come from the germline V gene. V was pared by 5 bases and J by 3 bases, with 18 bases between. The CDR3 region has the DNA TGTGCCAGCAGCCCTCCAAGGCGGGGGCGGACAGATACGCAGTATTTT. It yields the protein CASSPPRRGRTDTQYF.

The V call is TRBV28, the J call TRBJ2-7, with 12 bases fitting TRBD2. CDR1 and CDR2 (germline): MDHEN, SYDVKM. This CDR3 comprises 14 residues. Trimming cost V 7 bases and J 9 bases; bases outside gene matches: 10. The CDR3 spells CASTLAGGPVTQYF. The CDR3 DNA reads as TGTGCCAGCACTCTAGCGGGAGGGCCGGTAACGCAGTACTTC.

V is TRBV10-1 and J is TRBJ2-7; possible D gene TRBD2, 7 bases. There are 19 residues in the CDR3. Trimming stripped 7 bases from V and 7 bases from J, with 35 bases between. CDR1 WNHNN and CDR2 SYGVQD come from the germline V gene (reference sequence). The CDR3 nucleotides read TGCGCCAGCAACCTCCTTTGGACGGAGAGGCCGGGGGGCATGGGGGAGCAGTACTTC. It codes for CASNLLWTERPGGMGEQYF.

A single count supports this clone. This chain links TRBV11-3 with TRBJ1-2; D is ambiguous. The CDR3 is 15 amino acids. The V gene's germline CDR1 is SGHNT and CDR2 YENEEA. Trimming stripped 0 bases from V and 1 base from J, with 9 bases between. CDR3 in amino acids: CASSLDHSYNYGYTF. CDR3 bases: TGTGCCAGCAGCTTAGACCACAGTTATAACTATGGCTACACCTTC.

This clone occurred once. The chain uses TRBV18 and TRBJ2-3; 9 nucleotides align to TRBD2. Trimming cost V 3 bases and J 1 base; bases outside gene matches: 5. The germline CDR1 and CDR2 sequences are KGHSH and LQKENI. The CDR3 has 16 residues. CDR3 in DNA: TGTGCCAGCTCACCTGAAATAGCGGGAGGCACAGATACGCAGTATTTT. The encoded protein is CASSPEIAGGTDTQYF. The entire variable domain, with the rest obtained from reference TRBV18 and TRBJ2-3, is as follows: NAGVMQNPRHLVRRRGQEARLRCSPMKGHSHVYWYRQLPEEGLKFMVYLQKENIIDESGMPKERFSAEFPKEGPSILRIQQVVRGDSAAYFCASSPEIAGGTDTQYFGPGTRLTVL.

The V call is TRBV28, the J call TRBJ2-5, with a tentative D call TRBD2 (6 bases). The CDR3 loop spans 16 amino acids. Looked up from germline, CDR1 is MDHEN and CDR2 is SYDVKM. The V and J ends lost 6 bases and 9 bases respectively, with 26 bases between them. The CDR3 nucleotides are TGTGCCAGCAGGAAGCGCCAGGGAGGATGGGAAGTGGCCCAGTACTTC. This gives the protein CASRKRQGGWEVAQYF.

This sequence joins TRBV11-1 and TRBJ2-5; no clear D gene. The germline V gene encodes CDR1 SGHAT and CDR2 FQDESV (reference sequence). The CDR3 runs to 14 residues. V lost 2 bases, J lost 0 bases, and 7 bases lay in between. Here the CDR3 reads CASSLSFYQETQYF. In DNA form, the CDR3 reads TGTGCCAGCAGCTTAAGCTTTTACCAAGAGACCCAGTACTTC.

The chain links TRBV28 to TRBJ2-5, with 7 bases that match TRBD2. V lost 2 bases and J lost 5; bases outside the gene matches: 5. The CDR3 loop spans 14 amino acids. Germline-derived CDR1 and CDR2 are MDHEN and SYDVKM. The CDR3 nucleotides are TGTGCCAGCAGTTTACGGGGGGTTATGGAGACCCAGTACTTC. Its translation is CASSLRGVMETQYF.

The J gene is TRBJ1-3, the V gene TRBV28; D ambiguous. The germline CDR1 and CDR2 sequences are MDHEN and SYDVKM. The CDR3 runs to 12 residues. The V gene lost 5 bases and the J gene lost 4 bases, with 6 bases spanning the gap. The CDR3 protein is CASSPRGNTIYF. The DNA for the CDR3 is TGTGCCAGCAGTCCCCGGGGAAACACCATATATTTT. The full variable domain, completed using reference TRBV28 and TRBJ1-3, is DVKVTQSSRYLVKRTGEKVFLECVQDMDHENMFWYRQDPGLGLRLIYFSYDVKMKEKGDIPEGYSVSREKKERFSLILESASTNQTSMYLCASSPRGNTIYFGEGSWLTVV.

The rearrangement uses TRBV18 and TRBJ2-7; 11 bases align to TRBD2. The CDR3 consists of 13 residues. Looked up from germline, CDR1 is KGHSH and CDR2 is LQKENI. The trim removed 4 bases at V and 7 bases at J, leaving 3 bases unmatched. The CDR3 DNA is TGTGCCAGCTCACTGGGACTAGCGGCAGAGCAGTACTTC. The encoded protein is CASSLGLAAEQYF.

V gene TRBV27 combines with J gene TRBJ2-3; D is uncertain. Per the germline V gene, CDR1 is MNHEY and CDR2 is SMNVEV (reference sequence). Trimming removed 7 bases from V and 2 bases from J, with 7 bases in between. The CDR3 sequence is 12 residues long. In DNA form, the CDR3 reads TGTGCCAGCAAGTCCAACACAGATACGCAGTATTTT. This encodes CASKSNTDTQYF.

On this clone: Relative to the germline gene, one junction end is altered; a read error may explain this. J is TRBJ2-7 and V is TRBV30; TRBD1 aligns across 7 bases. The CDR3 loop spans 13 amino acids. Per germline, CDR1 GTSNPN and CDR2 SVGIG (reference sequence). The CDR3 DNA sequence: TGTGCCTGGCGCGCAGGGGGTTCCTCCGAGCAGTACTTC. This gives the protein CAWRAGGSSEQYF.